A selection of T cell receptor beta chains follows, all from one sample in a study of cytomegalovirus exposure and HLA in healthy donors. TCRdb keeps only in-frame clones here, not all; method: immunoSEQ multiplex PCR. The repertoire consists of approximately 160,000 clones, with roughly 76% occurring once and the leading ten covering roughly 1.9%. The source material was PBMCs. These receptors were collected from a human donor in good health. The CDR3 runs from the conserved cysteine through the conserved F or W. D genes are given only for firm matches. Clone size is stated in some rows and not others, as once, few, many or a class when expanded.

v_call: TRBV29-1
j_call: TRBJ2-6
clone_size: -
d_call: -
cdr3_nt: TGCAGCGTTAGGGAGTTGACCGGATCTGGGGCCAACGTCCTGACTTTC
cdr3_aa: CSVRELTGSGANVLTF

v_call: TRBV5-6
j_call: TRBJ2-3
clone_size: few
d_call: -
cdr3_nt: TGTGCCAGCAGCTTGATAAGCACAGATACGCAGTATTTT
cdr3_aa: CASSLISTDTQYF

v_call: TRBV7-2
j_call: TRBJ2-7
clone_size: -
d_call: -
cdr3_nt: TGTGCCAGCAGCTTAGATCGGACAGCCTACGAGCAGTACTTC
cdr3_aa: CASSLDRTAYEQYF

v_call: TRBV11-2
j_call: TRBJ2-3
clone_size: once
d_call: -
cdr3_nt: TGTGCCAGCAGCCGTACAGGGACCCCCACAGATACGCAGTATTTT
cdr3_aa: CASSRTGTPTDTQYF

v_call: TRBV5-4
j_call: TRBJ1-2
clone_size: once
d_call: -
cdr3_nt: TGTGCCAGCAGCCTACAGGGACACTATGGCTACACCTTC
cdr3_aa: CASSLQGHYGYTF

v_call: TRBV6-4
j_call: TRBJ2-1
clone_size: -
d_call: TRBD2
cdr3_nt: TGTGCCAGCAGATCCAGCGGGGGGGGCTGGGAGGAGCAGTTCTTC
cdr3_aa: CASRSSGGGWEEQFF

v_call: TRBV4-3
j_call: TRBJ2-3
clone_size: -
d_call: -
cdr3_nt: TGCGCCAGCGCCCCAGGGGACGACACAGATACGCAGTATTTT
cdr3_aa: CASAPGDDTDTQYF

v_call: TRBV15
j_call: TRBJ1-4
clone_size: -
d_call: TRBD1
cdr3_nt: TGTGCCACCAGCAGAGACACCCGACAGGGCGGTAATGAAAAACTGTTTTTT
cdr3_aa: CATSRDTRQGGNEKLFF

v_call: TRBV28
j_call: TRBJ2-7
clone_size: -
d_call: -
cdr3_nt: TGTGCCAGCAGTTTTTCAGGGACAACGTACGAGCAGTACTTC
cdr3_aa: CASSFSGTTYEQYF

v_call: TRBV7-2
j_call: TRBJ2-1
clone_size: -
d_call: TRBD1
cdr3_nt: TGTGCCAGCAGCTTAGACAGGGGCCCCTACAATGAGCAGTTCTTC
cdr3_aa: CASSLDRGPYNEQFF

v_call: TRBV5-4
j_call: TRBJ2-5
clone_size: -
d_call: TRBD2
cdr3_nt: TGTGCCAGCAGCACGGCGGCTAGCGGGGAGACCCAGTACTTC
cdr3_aa: CASSTAASGETQYF

v_call: TRBV2
j_call: TRBJ1-5
clone_size: -
d_call: -
cdr3_nt: TGTGCCAGCAGTGATAGGGAGGGCCCTAGCAATCAGCCCCAGCATTTT
cdr3_aa: CASSDREGPSNQPQHF

v_call: TRBV27
j_call: TRBJ2-1
clone_size: -
d_call: TRBD2
cdr3_nt: TGTGCCAGCAGTCACGGGGGGAAAAACAATGAGCAGTTCTTC
cdr3_aa: CASSHGGKNNEQFF

v_call: TRBV4-2
j_call: TRBJ1-4
clone_size: -
d_call: TRBD1
cdr3_nt: TGTGCCAGCAGCCAAGACAGGGGGCCTGGTGAAAAACTGTTTTTT
cdr3_aa: CASSQDRGPGEKLFF

v_call: TRBV7-9
j_call: TRBJ2-7
clone_size: -
d_call: TRBD1
cdr3_nt: TGTGCCAGCAGCCAAGGACAGGGGCTCTTCTACGAGCAGTACTTC
cdr3_aa: CASSQGQGLFYEQYF

v_call: TRBV7-6
j_call: TRBJ2-7
clone_size: -
d_call: TRBD2
cdr3_nt: TGTGCCAGCAGCTTAGAAATCGGGACTAGCGGGGTCGAGCAGTACTTC
cdr3_aa: CASSLEIGTSGVEQYF

v_call: TRBV7-8
j_call: TRBJ2-2
clone_size: -
d_call: -
cdr3_nt: TGTGCCAGCAGCTTATTTCCTAATTTCTTCACCGGGGAGCTGTTTTTT
cdr3_aa: CASSLFPNFFTGELFF

v_call: TRBV2
j_call: TRBJ1-5
clone_size: few
d_call: -
cdr3_nt: TGTGCCAGCAACCTTCGGGGGAATCAGCCCCAGCATTTT
cdr3_aa: CASNLRGNQPQHF

v_call: TRBV9
j_call: TRBJ1-2
clone_size: -
d_call: TRBD1
cdr3_nt: TGTGCCAGCAGCGCAGGACAGGGGATCCCAAATGGCTACACCTTC
cdr3_aa: CASSAGQGIPNGYTF

v_call: TRBV9
j_call: TRBJ2-7
clone_size: -
d_call: TRBD2
cdr3_nt: TGTGCCAGCAGCGTAGATTCCGGGGGGAACGAGCAGTACTTC
cdr3_aa: CASSVDSGGNEQYF

v_call: TRBV27
j_call: TRBJ1-1
clone_size: -
d_call: TRBD1
cdr3_nt: TGTGCCAGCAGTTTTTACAGGGGGCCGGACACTGAAGCTTTCTTT
cdr3_aa: CASSFYRGPDTEAFF

v_call: TRBV5-8
j_call: TRBJ2-5
clone_size: -
d_call: -
cdr3_nt: TGTGCCAGCAGCTCCTCAGTAAATGAAGAGACCCAGTACTTC
cdr3_aa: CASSSSVNEETQYF

v_call: TRBV9
j_call: TRBJ2-6
clone_size: -
d_call: TRBD1
cdr3_nt: TGTGCCAGCAGCGTAGAGGGGACAGGGGTGTCTGGGGCCAACGTCCTGACTTTC
cdr3_aa: CASSVEGTGVSGANVLTF

v_call: TRBV11-2
j_call: TRBJ2-7
clone_size: -
d_call: -
cdr3_nt: TGTGCCAGCAGCTTAGTCACGGGGGACGTATACGAGCAGTACTTC
cdr3_aa: CASSLVTGDVYEQYF

v_call: TRBV19
j_call: TRBJ1-4
clone_size: -
d_call: -
cdr3_nt: TGTGCCAGTAGTATAACGGGGATTAATGAAAAACTGTTTTTT
cdr3_aa: CASSITGINEKLFF

v_call: TRBV27
j_call: TRBJ2-3
clone_size: -
d_call: -
cdr3_nt: TGTGCCAGCAGTGGACAGTACGCAGTGCAAGATACGCAGTATTTT
cdr3_aa: CASSGQYAVQDTQYF

v_call: TRBV27
j_call: TRBJ2-5
clone_size: -
d_call: -
cdr3_nt: TGTGCCAGCAGTTTAAGGCCCCAGGGCGCGCAAGAGACCCAGTACTTC
cdr3_aa: CASSLRPQGAQETQYF

v_call: TRBV7-8
j_call: TRBJ1-2
clone_size: -
d_call: -
cdr3_nt: TGTGCCAGCAGCGTCGGGGGAGAAACAGCCTTC
cdr3_aa: CASSVGGETAF

v_call: TRBV13
j_call: TRBJ1-2
clone_size: -
d_call: -
cdr3_nt: TGTGCCAGCAGCTTAAGGGGAGGAGACTATGGCTACACCTTC
cdr3_aa: CASSLRGGDYGYTF

v_call: TRBV2
j_call: TRBJ2-3
clone_size: -
d_call: TRBD1
cdr3_nt: TGTGCCAGCAGAGGGGGACAGGGGTCAGATACGCAGTATTTT
cdr3_aa: CASRGGQGSDTQYF

v_call: TRBV27
j_call: TRBJ2-1
clone_size: -
d_call: -
cdr3_nt: TGTGCCAGCACACGACACGAGTCCTACAATGAGCAGTTCTTC
cdr3_aa: CASTRHESYNEQFF

v_call: TRBV4-1
j_call: TRBJ2-5
clone_size: -
d_call: -
cdr3_nt: TGCGCCAGCAGCCGCTCTCTAGCAATAATCGGGACCCAGTACTTC
cdr3_aa: CASSRSLAIIGTQYF

v_call: TRBV10-3
j_call: TRBJ1-5
clone_size: -
d_call: -
cdr3_nt: TGTGCCATCAGTGATGGGGGCTTGCAGCCCCAGCATTTT
cdr3_aa: CAISDGGLQPQHF

v_call: TRBV6-1
j_call: TRBJ2-3
clone_size: -
d_call: TRBD2
cdr3_nt: TGTGCCAGCAGTGGGCTGGCGGGGGGGCCAGATACGCAGTATTTT
cdr3_aa: CASSGLAGGPDTQYF

v_call: TRBV7-6
j_call: TRBJ2-3
clone_size: -
d_call: TRBD2
cdr3_nt: TGTGCCAGCAGCCGGCGTCTAGCGGGGGGGCCTGATACGCAGTATTTT
cdr3_aa: CASSRRLAGGPDTQYF

v_call: TRBV29-1
j_call: TRBJ2-1
clone_size: -
d_call: TRBD2
cdr3_nt: TGCAGCGTTGAAGCCAAAGGGGGACTAGCGGGGGCTTACAATGAGCAGTTCTTC
cdr3_aa: CSVEAKGGLAGAYNEQFF

v_call: TRBV7-9
j_call: TRBJ1-1
clone_size: -
d_call: -
cdr3_nt: TGTGCCAGTAGCTTAGGGGCGGGCATGAACACTGAAGCTTTCTTT
cdr3_aa: CASSLGAGMNTEAFF

v_call: TRBV4-3
j_call: TRBJ2-7
clone_size: -
d_call: TRBD2
cdr3_nt: TGCGCCAGCAGCCCCTGGGTAGCGGGAGAGGGGGAGCAGTACTTC
cdr3_aa: CASSPWVAGEGEQYF

v_call: TRBV4-1
j_call: TRBJ1-1
clone_size: -
d_call: TRBD1
cdr3_nt: TGCGCCAGCAGCCGATTGACAGGGGGCGCATCTGAAGCTTTCTTT
cdr3_aa: CASSRLTGGASEAFF

v_call: TRBV15
j_call: TRBJ2-1
clone_size: -
d_call: -
cdr3_nt: TGTGCCACCAGCAGAGTTCAGGCTTACAATGAGCAGTTCTTC
cdr3_aa: CATSRVQAYNEQFF

v_call: TRBV15
j_call: TRBJ2-2
clone_size: once
d_call: TRBD1
cdr3_nt: TGTGCCACCAGAAGACAGGGGGCTAACGGGGAGCTGTTTTTT
cdr3_aa: CATRRQGANGELFF

v_call: TRBV20-1
j_call: TRBJ2-5
clone_size: -
d_call: -
cdr3_nt: TGCAGTGCGCCGGTGTGGGAGACCCAGTACTTC
cdr3_aa: CSAPVWETQYF

v_call: TRBV5-1
j_call: TRBJ2-5
clone_size: -
d_call: -
cdr3_nt: TGCGCCAGCAGCTTGGCTGAAGAGACCCAGTACTTC
cdr3_aa: CASSLAEETQYF

v_call: TRBV9
j_call: TRBJ1-1
clone_size: -
d_call: -
cdr3_nt: TGTGCCAGCAGCGTAGTTGCGGAGAACACTGAAGCTTTCTTT
cdr3_aa: CASSVVAENTEAFF

v_call: TRBV28
j_call: TRBJ2-7
clone_size: -
d_call: TRBD1
cdr3_nt: TGTGCCAGCAGCCCGGGACAGGGTGAGGGGTACTTC
cdr3_aa: CASSPGQGEGYF

v_call: TRBV5-1
j_call: TRBJ2-1
clone_size: -
d_call: -
cdr3_nt: TGCGCCAGCAGCTTGGGCGGTGCCTCCTACAATGAGCAGTTCTTC
cdr3_aa: CASSLGGASYNEQFF

v_call: TRBV11-2
j_call: TRBJ2-7
clone_size: -
d_call: -
cdr3_nt: TGTGCCAGCAGCCATACTACCTACGAGCAGTACTTC
cdr3_aa: CASSHTTYEQYF

v_call: TRBV6-4
j_call: TRBJ2-3
clone_size: few
d_call: TRBD2
cdr3_nt: TGTGCCAGCAGTGGTTCGGCTAGCGGGGGGAGAGATACGCAGTATTTT
cdr3_aa: CASSGSASGGRDTQYF